This record concerns one T cell receptor beta chain sequence. The antigen remains unidentified. The primer mix had 60 Vbeta and 13 Jbeta primers. Clones were sequenced by immunoSEQ multiplex PCR, and TCRdb holds only the in-frame ones, with some missing. The sample records more than 85,000 clones, 79% being singletons. The data were taken from a study of cytomegalovirus exposure and HLA in healthy donors. The CDR3 sequence is 13 residues long. V gave up 2 bases and J gave up 9 bases; unmatched junction bases: 2. Per the germline V gene, CDR1 is MNHEY and CDR2 is SVGAGI. General observations from the study: The study carried out a later analysis of TCR beta sequences. It associated 15,000 to 20,000 of them with specific HLA alleles at a false discovery rate of 0.05. The study flagged roughly 150 TCR beta chains as cytomegalovirus-associated. Rare sequences made up most TCRs, while some public TCRs were found in many donors. Later, an analysis found that common viral pathogens appeared to be linked with several of the most significant clusters.

The clonotype was recovered from a male donor in good health and CMV-seropositive. The chain links TRBV6-5 to TRBJ2-3, with 10 positions matching TRBD2. The source material was PBMCs. The CDR3 reads CASSYEAGGTQYF. For the CDR3, the DNA is TGTGCCAGCAGTTACGAAGCGGGGGGGACGCAGTATTTT.